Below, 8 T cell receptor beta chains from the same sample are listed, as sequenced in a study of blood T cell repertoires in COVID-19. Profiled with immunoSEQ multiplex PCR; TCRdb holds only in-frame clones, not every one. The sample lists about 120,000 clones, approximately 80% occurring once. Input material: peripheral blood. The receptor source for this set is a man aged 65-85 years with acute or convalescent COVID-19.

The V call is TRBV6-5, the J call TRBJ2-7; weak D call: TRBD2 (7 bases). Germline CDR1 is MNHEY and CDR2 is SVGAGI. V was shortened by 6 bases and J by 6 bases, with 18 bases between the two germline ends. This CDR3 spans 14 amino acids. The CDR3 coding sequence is TGTGCCAGCAGAAAGGGGGGGACCGAAACCGAGCAGTACTTC. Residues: CASRKGGTETEQYF.

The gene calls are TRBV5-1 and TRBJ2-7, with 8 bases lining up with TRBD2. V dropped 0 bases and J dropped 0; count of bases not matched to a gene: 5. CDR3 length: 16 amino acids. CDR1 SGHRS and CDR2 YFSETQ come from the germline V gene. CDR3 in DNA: TGCGCCAGCAGCTTGGCCGGCGGGGGGAGCTCCTACGAGCAGTACTTC. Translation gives CASSLAGGGSSYEQYF.

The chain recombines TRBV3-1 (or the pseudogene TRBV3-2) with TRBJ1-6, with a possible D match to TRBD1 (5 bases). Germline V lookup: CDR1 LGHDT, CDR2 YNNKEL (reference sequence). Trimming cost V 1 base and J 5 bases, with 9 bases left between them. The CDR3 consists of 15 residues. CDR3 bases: TGTGCCAGCAGCCAAGGACAGAGTCATAATTCACCCCTCCACTTT. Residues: CASSQGQSHNSPLHF.

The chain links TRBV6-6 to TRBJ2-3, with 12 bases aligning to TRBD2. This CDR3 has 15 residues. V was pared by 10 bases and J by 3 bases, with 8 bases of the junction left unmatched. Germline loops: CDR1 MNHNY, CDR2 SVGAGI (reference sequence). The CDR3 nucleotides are TGTGCCACCAAACTAGCGGGGGGCCTAACAGATACGCAGTATTTT. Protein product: CATKLAGGLTDTQYF.

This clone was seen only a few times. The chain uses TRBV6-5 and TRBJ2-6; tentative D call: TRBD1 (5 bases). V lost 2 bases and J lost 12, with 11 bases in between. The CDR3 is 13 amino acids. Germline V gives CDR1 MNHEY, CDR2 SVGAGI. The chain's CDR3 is CASSYPGSGVLTF. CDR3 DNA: TGTGCCAGCAGTTACCCAGGGTCAGGCGTCCTGACTTTC.

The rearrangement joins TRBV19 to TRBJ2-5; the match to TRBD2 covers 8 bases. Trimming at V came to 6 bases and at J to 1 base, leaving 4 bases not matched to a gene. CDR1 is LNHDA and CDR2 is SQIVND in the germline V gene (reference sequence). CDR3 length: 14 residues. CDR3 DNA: TGTGCCAGTAGCTCGACTAGCGCCCAAGAGACCCAGTACTTC. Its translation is CASSSTSAQETQYF.

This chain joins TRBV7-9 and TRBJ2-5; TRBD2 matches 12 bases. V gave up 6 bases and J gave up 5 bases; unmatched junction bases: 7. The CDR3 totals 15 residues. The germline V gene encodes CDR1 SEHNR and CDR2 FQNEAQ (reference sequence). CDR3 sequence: CASRDTSGRKETQYF. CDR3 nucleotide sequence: TGTGCCAGCAGGGACACTAGCGGGAGGAAGGAGACCCAGTACTTC. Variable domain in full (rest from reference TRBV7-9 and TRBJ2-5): DTGVSQNPRHKITKRGQNVTFRCDPISEHNRLYWYRQTLGQGPEFLTYFQNEAQLEKSRLLSDRFSAERPKGSFSTLEIQRTEQGDSAMYLCASRDTSGRKETQYFGPGTRLLVL.

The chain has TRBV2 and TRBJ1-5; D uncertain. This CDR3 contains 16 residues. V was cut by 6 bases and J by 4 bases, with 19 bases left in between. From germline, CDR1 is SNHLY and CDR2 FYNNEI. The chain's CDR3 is CASRRSLQLTNQPQHF. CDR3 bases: TGTGCCAGCAGACGTTCCCTACAGCTAACGAATCAGCCCCAGCATTTT. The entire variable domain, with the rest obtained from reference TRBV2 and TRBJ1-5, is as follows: EPEVTQTPSHQVTQMGQEVILRCVPISNHLYFYWYRQILGQKVEFLVSFYNNEISEKSEIFDDQFSVERPDGSNFTLKIRSTKLEDSAMYFCASRRSLQLTNQPQHFGDGTRLSIL.